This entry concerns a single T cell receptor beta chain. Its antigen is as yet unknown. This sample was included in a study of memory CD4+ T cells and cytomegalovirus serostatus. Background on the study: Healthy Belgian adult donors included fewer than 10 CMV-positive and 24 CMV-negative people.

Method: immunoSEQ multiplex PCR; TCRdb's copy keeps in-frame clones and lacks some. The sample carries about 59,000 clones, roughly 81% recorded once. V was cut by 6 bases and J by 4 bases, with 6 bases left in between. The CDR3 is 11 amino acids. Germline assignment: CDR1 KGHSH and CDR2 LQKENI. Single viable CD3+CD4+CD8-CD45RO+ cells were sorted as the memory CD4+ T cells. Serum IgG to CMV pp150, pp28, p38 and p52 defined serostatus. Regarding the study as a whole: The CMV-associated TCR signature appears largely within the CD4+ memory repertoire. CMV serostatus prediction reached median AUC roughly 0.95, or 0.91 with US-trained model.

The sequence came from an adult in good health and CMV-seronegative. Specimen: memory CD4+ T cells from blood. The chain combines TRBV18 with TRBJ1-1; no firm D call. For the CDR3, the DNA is TGTGCCAGCTCGAAGGGCACTGAAGCTTTCTTT. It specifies CASSKGTEAFF.